These 18 T cell receptor beta chains originate from one sample sequenced in a study of blood T cell repertoires in COVID-19. Repertoires were generated with immunoSEQ multiplex PCR, while TCRdb's copy carries only in-frame clones and drops some. There are 52,000 or so clones in the sample; about four fifths occur only once, and about 5.3% lies in the top ten. Material for sequencing was peripheral blood. All receptors derive from a human donor in a cohort sampled during active COVID-19.

The sample holds one count of this clone. Other DNA sequences in the sample encode the same CDR3. V gene TRBV7-2 combines with J gene TRBJ1-5; tentatively, D is TRBD1 (5 bases). Looked up from germline, CDR1 is SGHTA and CDR2 is FQGNSA. V dropped 5 bases and J dropped 0 bases, with 17 bases sitting between them. CDR3 size: 17 residues. For the CDR3, the DNA is TGTGCCAGCAGCCACTCTAGGACAAGATATAGCAATCAGCCCCAGCATTTT. Its translation is CASSHSRTRYSNQPQHF. The complete variable domain, with remaining parts taken from reference TRBV7-2 and TRBJ1-5, reads GAGVSQSPSNKVTEKGKDVELRCDPISGHTALYWYRQSLGQGLEFLIYFQGNSAPDKSGLPSDRFSAERTGGSVSTLTIQRTQQEDSAVYLCASSHSRTRYSNQPQHFGDGTRLSIL.

This clone has only a few counts. The rearrangement links TRBV15 to TRBJ1-2; a possible D gene is TRBD1 (5 bases). The CDR3 runs to 14 residues. The V gene lost 3 bases and the J gene lost 8 bases, with 16 bases spanning the gap. Germline V gene sequence: CDR1 LNHNV, CDR2 YYDKDF (reference sequence). As DNA, the CDR3 is TGTGCCACCAGCAGGGACAACAGGAGGGGCGGCTACACCTTC. Its translation is CATSRDNRRGGYTF.

V is TRBV11-2 and J is TRBJ2-3; tentatively, D is TRBD2 (5 bases). The germline V and J ends were trimmed by 0 bases and 2 bases, with 12 bases remaining between them. This CDR3 has 16 amino acids. Germline V gene data show CDR1 as SGHAT and CDR2 as FQNNGV. The CDR3 reads CASSLDAGGLTDTQYF. The CDR3 DNA sequence: TGTGCCAGCAGCTTAGATGCGGGCGGCCTCACAGATACGCAGTATTTT.

The chain combines TRBV2 with TRBJ2-7, with D possibly TRBD1 on 6 matching bases. The CDR3 has 15 amino acids. V lost 6 bases and J lost 2, with 17 bases in between. In germline, CDR1 is SNHLY, CDR2 FYNNEI. The CDR3 DNA follows: TGTGCCAGCAGCGCCCAGGGGCAGGGTCCCTACGAGCAGTACTTC. Protein sequence: CASSAQGQGPYEQYF.

The gene calls are TRBV5-4 and TRBJ2-1, with D possibly matching TRBD2 (6 bases). This CDR3 is built from 14 residues. V lost 7 bases to trimming and J lost 0 bases, with 11 bases between them. Germline V gene sequence: CDR1 SGHNT, CDR2 YYREEE (reference sequence). CDR3 sequence (DNA): TGTGCCAGCGGGACTTTTAGCTCCTACAATGAGCAGTTCTTC. This sequence encodes CASGTFSSYNEQFF.

The chain uses TRBV6-5 and TRBJ1-1; D is unclear. The CDR3 consists of 13 residues. Trimming left V 0 bases short and J 5 bases short, with 7 bases between. Germline lookup yields CDR1 MNHEY and CDR2 SVGAGI. Written as DNA, the CDR3 is TGTGCCAGCAGTTACTCTACTATAACTGAAGCTTTCTTT. This encodes CASSYSTITEAFF.

The chain joins TRBV28 to TRBJ2-7, with D possibly matching TRBD1 (5 bases). Trimming left V 2 bases short and J 2 bases short, with 10 bases between. Germline CDR1 and CDR2: MDHEN and SYDVKM. CDR3 size: 14 residues. The CDR3 sequence is CASSLLGQAYEQYF. CDR3 coding DNA: TGTGCCAGCAGTTTACTTGGACAAGCCTACGAGCAGTACTTC.

This sequence joins TRBV30 and TRBJ1-1; D might be TRBD1 (5 bases). V was shortened by 5 bases and J by 5 bases, with 12 bases between the two germline ends. Germline-derived CDR1 and CDR2 are GTSNPN and SVGIG (reference sequence). The CDR3 sequence is 12 residues long. CDR3 bases: TGTGCCTGGTCGCAGGGAGGAACTGAAGCTTTCTTT. Its translation: CAWSQGGTEAFF.

This clone appeared a few times. The gene calls are TRBV5-4 and TRBJ1-2, with D unclear. V was clipped by 4 bases and J by 5 bases, with 15 bases between them. The CDR3 contains 14 residues. CDR1 and CDR2 (germline): SGHNT, YYREEE (reference sequence). CDR3 residues: CASSPFPADYGYTF. The DNA of the CDR3 is TGTGCCAGCAGCCCTTTTCCTGCAGATTATGGCTACACCTTC. Together with reference TRBV5-4 and TRBJ1-2, the CDR3 gives the full variable domain: ETGVTQSPTHLIKTRGQQVTLRCSSQSGHNTVSWYQQALGQGPQFIFQYYREEENGRGNFPPRFSGLQFPNYSSELNVNALELDDSALYLCASSPFPADYGYTFGSGTRLTVV.

The CDR3 sequence is CASSSGQVRNEQYF. As DNA, the CDR3 is TGTGCCAGCAGCTCCGGACAGGTTCGGAACGAGCAGTACTTC. The V and J genes are TRBV5-4 and TRBJ2-7, with 7 positions matching TRBD1. Trimming cost V 3 bases and J 5 bases; bases outside gene matches: 8. The germline CDR1 and CDR2 sequences are SGHNT and YYREEE (reference sequence). The CDR3 contains 14 residues.

Turning to this clone: Its ends do not fully match the called genes, so a read error is possible. The rearrangement links TRBV7-7 to TRBJ2-7; TRBD1 agrees at 8 bases. The CDR3 covers 13 residues. Germline V gives CDR1 SSHAT, CDR2 FNYEAQ (reference sequence). Here the CDR3 reads CASSRGQGGEQYF. As DNA, the CDR3 is TGTGCTAGCAGCCGCGGACAGGGCGGCGAGCAGTACTTC.

The rearrangement joins TRBV5-6 to TRBJ2-7; TRBD1 matches at 9 bases. Germline assignment: CDR1 SGHDT and CDR2 YYEEEE. V lost 4 bases, J lost 3 bases, and 5 bases stayed unmatched. The CDR3 runs to 14 residues. CDR3 nucleotide sequence: TGTGCCAGCAGCCGACAGACAGGGGGCTACGAGCAGTACTTC. Translating gives CASSRQTGGYEQYF.

The chain has TRBV2 and TRBJ1-1; 7 nucleotides agree with TRBD1. Germline CDR1 SNHLY, CDR2 FYNNEI. V lost 2 bases, J lost 0 bases, and 6 bases stayed unmatched. This CDR3 contains 16 residues. The CDR3 spells CASSEQDRTMNTEAFF. For the CDR3, the DNA is TGTGCCAGCAGTGAACAGGACAGGACTATGAACACTGAAGCTTTCTTT.

The V gene is TRBV5-1, the J gene TRBJ1-4; D perhaps matches TRBD1 (6 bases). The CDR3 loop spans 14 amino acids. The ends were cut back, 1 base at V and 5 bases at J, with 9 bases in the middle. Germline V gene data show CDR1 as SGHRS and CDR2 as YFSETQ. CDR3 protein: CASSLTGKNEKLFF. The CDR3 DNA reads as TGCGCCAGCAGCTTGACAGGGAAGAATGAAAAACTGTTTTTT.

The chain has TRBV6-2 or TRBV6-3 and TRBJ2-5; the D gene is possibly TRBD2 (6 bases). V was trimmed by 4 bases and J by 2 bases, leaving 8 bases between them. CDR3 length: 13 residues. The germline gives CDR1 MNHEY, CDR2 SVGEGT. CDR3 residues: CASSSGLQETQYF. In DNA, the CDR3 is TGTGCCAGCAGTTCCGGACTACAAGAGACCCAGTACTTC.

The rearrangement links TRBV2 to TRBJ2-7, with 9 bases fitting TRBD1. CDR1 and CDR2 from the germline V gene are SNHLY and FYNNEI. V gave up 6 bases and J gave up 5 bases; unmatched junction bases: 8. This CDR3 has 14 amino acids. The CDR3 loop is CASSRATGGHEQYF. For the CDR3, the DNA is TGTGCCAGCAGCCGGGCTACAGGGGGCCACGAGCAGTACTTC. The variable domain in full, with the rest retrieved from reference TRBV2 and TRBJ2-7, is EPEVTQTPSHQVTQMGQEVILRCVPISNHLYFYWYRQILGQKVEFLVSFYNNEISEKSEIFDDQFSVERPDGSNFTLKIRSTKLEDSAMYFCASSRATGGHEQYFGPGTRLTVT.

The chain links TRBV9 to TRBJ2-2; 12 bases fit TRBD2. This CDR3 region has 16 residues. CDR1 and CDR2 from the germline V gene are SGDLS and YYNGEE. Losses at the gene ends were 4 bases for V and 5 bases for J; bases not matched to a gene: 6. The CDR3 DNA follows: TGTGCCAGCAGCCCACGACTAGCGGGAGCAACCGGGGAGCTGTTTTTT. Protein product: CASSPRLAGATGELFF.

The rearrangement joins TRBV15 to TRBJ2-1; D uncertain. CDR1 is LNHNV, CDR2 YYDKDF, per germline (reference sequence). The CDR3 is 11 residues long. Deletions cut 5 bases from V and 9 bases from J, with 8 bases between. CDR3 sequence reads: CATSPPGEQFF. DNA for the CDR3: TGTGCCACCAGCCCGCCAGGTGAGCAGTTCTTC. Combining the CDR3 with reference TRBV15 and TRBJ2-1 gives the whole variable domain DAMVIQNPRYQVTQFGKPVTLSCSQTLNHNVMYWYQQKSSQAPKLLFHYYDKDFNNEADTPDNFQSRRPNTSFCFLDIRSPGLGDTAMYLCATSPPGEQFFGPGTRLTVL.